The rows below give T cell receptor beta chains drawn from one sample of a study of blood T cell repertoires in COVID-19. The assay was immunoSEQ multiplex PCR, and TCRdb's table has in-frame clones only and misses some. The sample includes 100,000 to 150,000 clones, approximately 79% of them seen just once. The sample consisted of PBMCs or T cells enriched from blood (not recorded which). These receptors originate from a man between 35 and 55 years old with acute COVID-19. Each CDR3 is given with its conserved first and last residue.

>TRBV10-3|TRBJ2-3
CAIRGLAGEIEGTDTQYF
>TRBV29-1|TRBJ2-6
CSARGPGANVLTF
>TRBV5-1|TRBJ2-2
CASTKWGGPGQGNTGELFF
>TRBV11-2|TRBJ1-1
CASSRGTGAEHTEAFF
>TRBV19|TRBJ2-5
CASSIGQLFGEGETQYF
>TRBV5-6|TRBJ1-2
CASSIQQGPYGYTF
>TRBV12-3/TRBV12-4|TRBJ1-2
CASSLARGGYTF
>TRBV3-1/TRBV3-2|TRBJ1-3
CASSQGRAGLITIYF
>TRBV7-8|TRBJ2-7
CASSRDGTYEQYF
>TRBV7-3|TRBJ2-2
CASSLTGVTGELFF
>TRBV7-3|TRBJ2-3
CASSTQGAQDTQYF
>TRBV5-1|TRBJ2-5
CASSTSGGTETQYF
>TRBV7-9|TRBJ2-2
CASRLAGNTGELFF
>TRBV23-1|TRBJ1-1
CASSQSKERGRGMNTEAFF
>TRBV7-9|TRBJ2-1
CASSPDRAERYNEQFF
>TRBV5-1|TRBJ1-1
CASSGQGALNTEAFF
>TRBV5-1|TRBJ1-1
CASSRGTENTEAFF
>TRBV18|TRBJ1-5
CASSRTGQDQPQHF
>TRBV18|TRBJ2-7
CASSLAGYEQYF
>TRBV6-5|TRBJ1-2
CASSLPPGGYTF
>TRBV29-1|TRBJ1-4
CSVGGTGAFVGKLFF
>TRBV11-2|TRBJ2-7
CASSSLAGKQGYEQYF
>TRBV9|TRBJ1-2
CASSVQGNYGYTF
>TRBV28|TRBJ2-1
CASSQGTAYNEQFF
>TRBV5-1|TRBJ2-4
CASSSRTSGRTKNIQYF
>TRBV10-3|TRBJ1-2
CAIQGPNYGYTF
>TRBV6-2/TRBV6-3|TRBJ1-2
CASSYSPGGGYGYTF
>TRBV30|TRBJ1-2
CAWSSGGGANYGYTF
>TRBV7-2|TRBJ2-1
CASSLHNEQFF
>TRBV12-3/TRBV12-4|TRBJ1-5
CASREQGTQPQHF
>TRBV7-2|TRBJ2-1
CASSLASGRWNEQFF
>TRBV7-3|TRBJ2-5
CASSLTLGGQETQYF
>TRBV10-3|TRBJ1-2
CAISDSTLGYTF
>TRBV29-1|TRBJ1-2
CSVQNSNYGYTF
>TRBV18|TRBJ2-2
CASSPPSTSSGTGELFF
>TRBV20-1|TRBJ2-7
CVSGGEGEQYF
>TRBV28|TRBJ2-5
CASSLLSLAGDGETQYF
>TRBV6-1|TRBJ1-2
CASSEFSTGEGYGYTF
>TRBV3-1/TRBV3-2|TRBJ2-3
CASSYRGSGTDTQYF
>TRBV30|TRBJ2-3
CAFGGASTDTQYF
>TRBV11-2|TRBJ2-5
CASSLGRTGMWTQYF
>TRBV6-5|TRBJ1-5
CASSSGQGGNQPQHF
>TRBV28|TRBJ1-2
CASSWGGVANYGYTF
>TRBV7-2|TRBJ1-1
CASSRRSGSTEAFF
>TRBV11-2|TRBJ2-5
CASSLTGEGTQYF
>TRBV6-5|TRBJ1-5
CASSTTGGGQPQHF
>TRBV3-1/TRBV3-2|TRBJ1-1
CASSFGREDTEAFF
>TRBV29-1|TRBJ2-5
CSGGPAGQETQYF